This T cell receptor (beta chain) was recovered during a study of shared clonotypes between healthy human individuals. Study overall: The donor group consisted of a couple of women and three men, aged 18 to 49.

The unsorted samples had some 83 million PBMCs used for genomic DNA. Method: immunoSEQ multiplex PCR; TCRdb's copy keeps in-frame clones and lacks some. The table has about 490,000 clones, about 78% seen once; the top ten hold more than 10%. The junction had 5 bases not matched to a gene; V was cut back by 5 bases and J by 8 bases. This CDR3 is built from 13 residues. Germline CDR1 is SGHDN and CDR2 is FVKESK. The TCR was taken from a woman in her thirties or forties in good health. Some clones in this sample may be carry-over from other donors' samples. Specimen: PBMCs. The chain employs TRBV14 and TRBJ1-3, with TRBD1 identical over 8 bases. CDR3 DNA sequence: TGTGCCAGCAGCGAAGGACAGGGATACACCATATATTTT. This sequence encodes CASSEGQGYTIYF.